These T cell receptor beta chains were read from a single sample in a study of cytomegalovirus exposure and HLA in healthy donors. Using immunoSEQ multiplex PCR, the repertoire was profiled, and TCRdb retains in-frame clones only, with some absent. The table includes some 200,000 clones, roughly four fifths detected once. Specimen: PBMCs. These receptor sequences come from a woman aged 18-29 years in good health and CMV-seropositive. Both conserved end residues are part of each CDR3.

J	V	CDR3
TRBJ2-7	TRBV10-3	CAISEPPGTSIGYEQYF
TRBJ1-1	TRBV20-1	CSAGDREAFF
TRBJ1-6	TRBV27	CASSSDRGAHNSPLHF
TRBJ1-3	TRBV6-6	CASTPGQGAYTIYF
TRBJ1-6	TRBV2	CASSDQGDSPLHF
TRBJ1-2	TRBV2	CASSDRDSAFYGYTF
TRBJ1-2	TRBV7-9	CASRGDRDFLYGYTF
TRBJ2-1	TRBV27	CASRDTSSDEQFF
TRBJ2-1	TRBV6-6	CASSYDGGLVNEQFF
TRBJ2-1	TRBV6-6	CASSWAFEQFF
TRBJ2-7	TRBV27	CASSLNRIDEQYF
TRBJ1-1	TRBV6-1	CASRNRDTEAFF
TRBJ1-6	TRBV19	CASTGESSYNSPLHF
TRBJ1-1	TRBV5-1	CASSLGVGQNTEAFF
TRBJ1-5	TRBV2	CASSRDNLFDSNQPQHF
TRBJ1-2	TRBV5-1	CASSLDREYGYTF
TRBJ2-3	TRBV2	CASSEREGGVDTQYF
TRBJ2-7	TRBV2	CASTRGSTYEQYF
TRBJ2-7	TRBV6-1	CASSESLAGSYEQYF
TRBJ2-3	TRBV29-1	CSVDQGSTDTQYF
TRBJ1-3	TRBV5-4	CASSRELGNTIYF
TRBJ2-7	TRBV6-5	CASSPGAYEQYF
TRBJ2-5	TRBV27	CASSPTGSTETQYF
TRBJ2-5	TRBV5-6	CASSFSWDRGTGETQYF
TRBJ1-3	TRBV6-1	CASSDNRGWAGNTIYF
TRBJ1-6	TRBV25-1	CASSDRGRTGGNSPLHF
TRBJ1-1	TRBV5-8	CASSPKARGTEAFF
TRBJ2-7	TRBV7-2	CASSPRPSYEQYF
TRBJ1-1	TRBV4-2	CASSQDSGGAGNTEAFF
TRBJ1-2	TRBV13	CASSFGQGALTNYGYTF
TRBJ1-5	TRBV7-9	CASSPVAGTGNQPQHF
TRBJ2-7	TRBV5-1	CASKVSGGIPHEQYF
TRBJ2-5	TRBV4-3	CASSQVGTTSETQYF
TRBJ2-3	TRBV5-1	CASSKTSGVGDTQYF
TRBJ2-3	TRBV6-5	CASTERGALTDTQYF
TRBJ1-1	TRBV7-9	CASSPRRGSSTEAFF
TRBJ2-7	TRBV7-2	CASSFGQQYEQYF
TRBJ2-2	TRBV10-2	CASGDNRNTGELFF
TRBJ1-4	TRBV9	CASSVTGTGYEKLFF
TRBJ1-1	TRBV10-2	CASGQAGNTEAFF
TRBJ2-5	TRBV7-2	CASSSQPAGYQETQYF
TRBJ1-3	TRBV14	CASSHASSSGNTIYF
TRBJ2-3	TRBV6-1	CASSERWGQADTQYF
TRBJ2-1	TRBV2	CASYVLAGSYNEQFF
TRBJ1-2	TRBV5-1	CASSLGRQGLGGYTF
TRBJ2-1	TRBV5-6	CASSFYFGGWTTSNEQFF
TRBJ2-1	TRBV7-2	CASSRTSASRNEQFF
TRBJ1-2	TRBV19	CASSIQGAVNEGYTF
TRBJ2-2	TRBV7-6	CASSRGGSGTGELFF
TRBJ2-2	TRBV2	CAILKGAINTGELFF
TRBJ1-1	TRBV25-1	CASSDPRVHTEAFF
TRBJ1-5	TRBV6-5	CASTSRYSNQPQHF
TRBJ1-5	TRBV19	CASSQAGSNQPQHF
TRBJ2-1	TRBV20-1	CSARADNEQFF
TRBJ2-3	TRBV10-1	CASSELRTSGVQYF
TRBJ1-4	TRBV7-9	CASSPRNSNEKLFF
TRBJ2-3	TRBV14	CASSHHRDRPTDTQYF
TRBJ1-5	TRBV18	CASSRGQMNQPQHF
TRBJ1-2	TRBV15	CATSRLTDRYTF